These 4 T cell receptor beta chains share one sample of origin, sequenced in a study of blood T cell repertoires in COVID-19. Clones were sequenced by immunoSEQ multiplex PCR, and TCRdb holds only the in-frame ones, with some missing. This table holds 180,000 or so clones, more than 80% found once. Sequencing input: PBMCs or T cells enriched from blood (not recorded which). All receptors come from a man aged 40-50 years who had recovered from COVID-19.

The chain combines TRBV5-5 with TRBJ1-5, with D tentatively TRBD1 (6 bases). Trimming cost V 5 bases and J 0 bases, with 12 bases left between them. Germline V gene lookup returns CDR1 SGHKS and CDR2 YYEKEE (reference sequence). This CDR3 contains 15 residues. The CDR3 DNA follows: TGTGCCAGCAGTAACAGGGCCTCTAGCAATCAGCCCCAGCATTTT. Amino acids: CASSNRASSNQPQHF.

V usage is TRBV28 and J usage is TRBJ2-4; 7 bases are shared with TRBD2. Germline V gives CDR1 MDHEN, CDR2 SYDVKM. There are 16 residues in the CDR3. V shed 6 bases, J shed 8 bases, and the junction held 16 bases outside the gene matches. For the CDR3, the DNA is TGTGCCAGCAGCAGCCCCTGGGACTATCGAGGGGACATTCAGTACTTC. Protein sequence: CASSSPWDYRGDIQYF.

The count of this clone is one. This chain links TRBV4-1 with TRBJ1-1; no definite D call. Germline V lookup: CDR1 MGHRA, CDR2 YSYEKL. The CDR3 covers 16 residues. Trimming shortened V by 1 base and J by 5 bases, and 17 bases separated the two germline ends. The CDR3 DNA follows: TGCGCCAGCAGCCAAGGAGGTGCGGGCGTCTTTACTGAAGCTTTCTTT. Translating it yields CASSQGGAGVFTEAFF.

This chain uses TRBV30 with TRBJ2-2, with 10 positions matching TRBD1. J lost 6 bases, V lost 1 base, and 5 bases had no gene match. The CDR3 sequence is 15 residues long. CDR1 GTSNPN and CDR2 SVGIG come from the germline V gene (reference sequence). As DNA, the CDR3 is TGTGCCTGGAGTGGGGGGGACAGGGGCGCCGGGGAGCTGTTTTTT. As protein: CAWSGGDRGAGELFF.